This note documents a single TCR beta chain sequence. Its antigen is undetermined. The CDR3 runs to 18 residues. Germline lookup yields CDR1 ENHRY and CDR2 SYGVKD. V lost 0 bases and J 2 bases, leaving 17 bases between the germline ends. The record originates from a study of T cell repertoires in cytomegalovirus infection. For the study at large: Recently identified HLA-C-restricted CMV epitopes were among the peptides used. Study results and caveats: HLA-C-restricted TCR beta clonotypes specific for CMV led the ex vivo response.

TCRdb re-derived calls from the reads in MiXCR, one entry per CDR3 protein. The table lists around 900,000 distinct CDR3 sequences, around 29% of them singletons. The V and J genes are TRBV10-3 and TRBJ2-1; a weak D match, TRBD2 (6 bases). The receptor was isolated from a human donor in good health (CMV status not recorded). Some clones in this sample may be carry-over from other donors' samples. Material: cultured CD8+ T cells from PBMCs, obtained from culture after CMV antigen stimulation. CDR3 sequence (DNA): TGTGCCATCAGTGAGTCTCGAGGTGGCGGGGACGCCTACAATGAGCAGTTCTTC. Translated: CAISESRGGGDAYNEQFF.